This TCR beta chain stems from a study of blood T cell repertoires in COVID-19. Study-level information: Donors in the United States, Italy and Spain gave samples during acute or convalescent COVID-19.

In the study's own analysis: Estimated nucleated cell counts came from reference gene primer amplification. Assay: immunoSEQ multiplex PCR; the TCRdb copy retains only in-frame clones and omits some. D and trimming were read from the DNA, whereas the V and J calls and clone size are those reported in that table. The sample lists 200,000 to 250,000 clones, about 84% seen once, with about 7.8% in the top ten. Followed longitudinally, the Seattle patients had been enrolled during active infection. CDR3 length: 15 amino acids. Deletions cut 0 bases from V and 2 bases from J, with 10 bases between. Germline CDR1 reads LGHDT; CDR2 reads YNNKEL (reference sequence).

The V gene is TRBV3-1 (or the pseudogene TRBV3-2), the J gene TRBJ1-2; D gene ambiguous. The sample taken for sequencing was peripheral blood. The source of this sequence is an elderly woman with COVID-19, enrolled during active disease. The DNA for the CDR3 is TGTGCCAGCAGCCAAGATCTCGTCAGGAACTATGGCTACACCTTC. It is translated as CASSQDLVRNYGYTF.